The 20 T cell receptor beta chains below all came from one sample that was sequenced in a study of blood T cell repertoires in COVID-19. Method: immunoSEQ multiplex PCR; TCRdb's copy keeps in-frame clones and lacks some. The sample yields some 350,000 clones, more than 75% seen once. Material for sequencing was PBMCs or T cells enriched from blood (not recorded which). These receptors were taken from a woman between 25 and 40 years old who had recovered from COVID-19.

The chain recombines TRBV27 with TRBJ1-5, with 12 bases identical to TRBD1. This CDR3 is built from 15 residues. The V and J ends lost 5 bases and 6 bases, in that order; junction bases with no gene match: 5. CDR1 MNHEY and CDR2 SMNVEV come from the germline V gene (reference sequence). The CDR3 here is CASSPGTGGGQPQHF. For the CDR3, the DNA is TGTGCCAGCAGTCCCGGGACAGGGGGCGGTCAGCCCCAGCATTTT.

This chain connects TRBV7-6 to TRBJ2-5; 8 bases map to TRBD2. The CDR3 is made up of 19 amino acids. The trim removed 0 bases at V and 5 bases at J, leaving 17 bases unmatched. CDR1 and CDR2 from the germline V gene are SGHVS and FNYEAQ. The CDR3 sequence: CASSLAQLLAGSKRETQYF. Written as DNA, the CDR3 is TGTGCCAGCAGCTTAGCGCAATTGCTAGCGGGCTCCAAGAGGGAGACCCAGTACTTC. The variable domain in full, completed from reference TRBV7-6 and TRBJ2-5, reads GAGVSQSPRYKVTKRGQDVALRCDPISGHVSLYWYRQALGQGPEFLTYFNYEAQQDKSGLPNDRFSAERPEGSISTLTIQRTEQRDSAMYRCASSLAQLLAGSKRETQYFGPGTRLLVL.

V gene TRBV6-5 combines with J gene TRBJ2-7, with TRBD2 matching over 11 bases. The CDR3 consists of 14 residues. The V gene's germline CDR1 is MNHEY and CDR2 SVGAGI. V shed 8 bases and J 4 bases; nucleotides not matched to a gene: 7. The CDR3 DNA sequence: TGTGCCAGCGAAGCTAGCGGGAGGTATTACGAGCAGTACTTC. The encoded protein is CASEASGRYYEQYF.

The rearrangement joins TRBV30 to TRBJ1-3; no firm D call. Germline V gene sequence: CDR1 GTSNPN, CDR2 SVGIG (reference sequence). Trimming left V 3 bases short and J 2 bases short, with 14 bases between. This CDR3 contains 15 residues. CDR3 sequence: CAWSTGETAGNTIYF. The CDR3 region has the DNA TGTGCCTGGAGCACCGGAGAAACCGCTGGAAACACCATATATTTT.

The chain employs TRBV5-1 and TRBJ1-2; D perhaps matches TRBD1 (5 bases). The CDR3 has 16 residues. Trimming stripped 3 bases from V and 7 bases from J, with 22 bases between. Germline V gene data show CDR1 as SGHRS and CDR2 as YFSETQ. The CDR3 DNA reads as TGCGCCAGCAGCTCATCGGTTGGATCCGGGGGTGGTGGCTACACCTTC. This translates into CASSSSVGSGGGGYTF.

J is TRBJ1-6 and V is TRBV28, with a weak D call TRBD1 (5 bases). Germline values: CDR1 MDHEN, CDR2 SYDVKM. The CDR3 covers 14 residues. V dropped 7 bases and J dropped 0 bases, with 7 bases sitting between them. The CDR3 coding sequence is TGTGCCAGCACCCAGGGCTCCTATAATTCACCCCTCCACTTT. It codes for CASTQGSYNSPLHF.

The gene calls are TRBV19 and TRBJ2-7; D possibly corresponds to TRBD1 (6 bases). CDR1 is LNHDA and CDR2 is SQIVND in the germline V gene (reference sequence). The V end was cut by 6 bases, the J end by 2 bases, with 14 bases between. The CDR3 spans 14 residues. CDR3 region: CASSATGVTYEQYF. CDR3 nucleotide sequence: TGTGCCAGTAGCGCGACAGGCGTGACCTACGAGCAGTACTTC.

The V call is TRBV11-2, the J call TRBJ2-4; D is perhaps TRBD1 (5 bases). CDR1 and CDR2 from the germline V gene are SGHAT and FQNNGV. The CDR3 totals 15 residues. V lost 6 bases, J lost 3 bases, and 15 bases lay in between. The CDR3 DNA sequence: TGTGCCAGCAGGGAGTGGGGCAGGGTCAAAAACATTCAGTACTTC. Amino acids: CASREWGRVKNIQYF.

V is TRBV7-8 and J is TRBJ1-1; D might be TRBD1 (6 bases). From germline, CDR1 is SGHVS and CDR2 FQNEAQ. The CDR3 runs to 14 residues. The V gene lost 5 bases and the J gene lost 1 base, with 11 bases spanning the gap. CDR3 protein: CASSPGGPNTEAFF. In DNA, the CDR3 is TGTGCCAGCAGCCCGGGGGGCCCGAACACTGAAGCTTTCTTT.

The chain recombines TRBV2 with TRBJ2-7, with D possibly being TRBD2 (5 bases). CDR1 and CDR2 from the germline V gene are SNHLY and FYNNEI. With 2 bases removed from V and 6 bases from J, the gap between germline ends came to 14 bases. The CDR3 totals 14 residues. CDR3 region: CASSEIGDAGEQYF. For the CDR3, the DNA is TGTGCCAGCAGTGAAATAGGAGACGCGGGCGAGCAGTACTTC.

The chain employs TRBV18 and TRBJ2-3; the D is unclear. In germline, CDR1 is KGHSH, CDR2 LQKENI. Trimming pared 3 bases from V and 0 bases from J, leaving 10 bases between. CDR3 size: 15 residues. The CDR3 spells CASSPVGGSTDTQYF. For the CDR3, the DNA is TGTGCCAGCTCACCTGTAGGCGGTAGCACAGATACGCAGTATTTT.

The chain couples TRBV7-9 to TRBJ1-5; 10 bases agree with TRBD1. The V gene end was trimmed by 5 bases and the J gene end by 3 bases; junction bases not matched to a gene: 4. CDR1 and CDR2 from the germline V gene are SEHNR and FQNEAQ (reference sequence). The CDR3 has 15 residues. CDR3 bases: TGTGCCAGCAGCCACGGGACAGGGGCCAATCAGCCCCAGCATTTT. Residues: CASSHGTGANQPQHF.

This rearrangement joins TRBV6-5 to TRBJ1-6, with TRBD1 identical over 8 bases. CDR3 length: 13 residues. Trimming cost V 4 bases and J 7 bases; bases outside gene matches: 0. Per germline, CDR1 MNHEY and CDR2 SVGAGI. The CDR3 loop reads CASSWDRNSPLHF. For the CDR3, the DNA is TGTGCCAGCAGTTGGGACAGGAATTCACCCCTCCACTTT.

This clone was seen a few times. The chain couples TRBV28 to TRBJ2-1, with 12 bases lining up with TRBD2. There are 13 residues in the CDR3. Trimming took 6 bases from V and 7 from J; bases not matched to a gene: 1. Germline CDR1 and CDR2: MDHEN and SYDVKM. CDR3 residues: CASSGLAGNEQFF. The CDR3 DNA is TGTGCCAGCAGCGGACTAGCGGGGAATGAGCAGTTCTTC. Variable domain in full (rest from reference TRBV28 and TRBJ2-1): DVKVTQSSRYLVKRTGEKVFLECVQDMDHENMFWYRQDPGLGLRLIYFSYDVKMKEKGDIPEGYSVSREKKERFSLILESASTNQTSMYLCASSGLAGNEQFFGPGTRLTVL.

The chain employs TRBV2 and TRBJ1-3; TRBD1 aligns across 8 bases. The ends lost 6 bases at V and 0 bases at J; junction bases unmatched: 7. The CDR3 is made up of 16 amino acids. In germline, CDR1 is SNHLY, CDR2 FYNNEI. This chain's CDR3 is CASRRTGLLSGNTIYF. Written as DNA, the CDR3 is TGTGCCAGCAGACGGACAGGGCTGCTCTCTGGAAACACCATATATTTT. Using reference TRBV2 and TRBJ1-3 for the parts outside the CDR3, the full variable domain is EPEVTQTPSHQVTQMGQEVILRCVPISNHLYFYWYRQILGQKVEFLVSFYNNEISEKSEIFDDQFSVERPDGSNFTLKIRSTKLEDSAMYFCASRRTGLLSGNTIYFGEGSWLTVV.

The genes are TRBV5-1 and TRBJ1-1; TRBD1 agrees at 9 bases. Losses at the gene ends were 1 base for V and 5 bases for J; bases not matched to a gene: 9. Germline CDR1 is SGHRS and CDR2 is YFSETQ. This CDR3 is 16 amino acids long. The CDR3 spells CASSLRAGQGRTEAFF. The CDR3 coding sequence is TGCGCCAGCAGCTTGAGAGCCGGACAGGGGAGGACTGAAGCTTTCTTT.

The chain combines TRBV27 with TRBJ1-5; D possibly corresponds to TRBD1 (6 bases). The CDR3 has 14 residues. Trimming took off 1 base at V and 10 bases at J, with 14 bases between the two ends. Germline CDR1 MNHEY, CDR2 SMNVEV (reference sequence). CDR3 sequence: CASSLLGGAGPQHF. The CDR3 nucleotides are TGTGCCAGCAGTTTATTAGGGGGGGCGGGACCCCAGCATTTT.

The chain couples TRBV4-1 to TRBJ2-7, with 7 bases aligning to TRBD2. This CDR3 comprises 17 residues. V lost 2 bases, J lost 5 bases, and 15 bases stayed unmatched. Germline-derived CDR1 and CDR2 are MGHRA and YSYEKL. CDR3 sequence reads: CASSQLWTRGLLNEQYF. As DNA, the CDR3 is TGCGCCAGCAGCCAACTCTGGACTAGGGGACTACTCAACGAGCAGTACTTC.

The chain couples TRBV5-1 to TRBJ1-4; 7 nucleotides align to TRBD1. CDR1 and CDR2 (germline): SGHRS, YFSETQ. This CDR3 has 15 residues. Losses at the gene ends were 0 bases for V and 3 bases for J; bases not matched to a gene: 2. As DNA, the CDR3 is TGCGCCAGCAGCTTGGCGCAGGGGGCTAATGAAAAACTGTTTTTT. Translating it yields CASSLAQGANEKLFF.

The rearrangement uses TRBV15 and TRBJ1-3, with D possibly TRBD1 on 5 matching bases. Trimming stripped 3 bases from V and 0 bases from J, with 18 bases between. Germline V gene sequence: CDR1 LNHNV, CDR2 YYDKDF (reference sequence). The CDR3 is 18 amino acids. The CDR3 protein is CATSRGQGSTDSGNTIYF. The CDR3 DNA reads TGTGCCACCAGCAGGGGGCAAGGGTCCACCGACTCTGGAAACACCATATATTTT.